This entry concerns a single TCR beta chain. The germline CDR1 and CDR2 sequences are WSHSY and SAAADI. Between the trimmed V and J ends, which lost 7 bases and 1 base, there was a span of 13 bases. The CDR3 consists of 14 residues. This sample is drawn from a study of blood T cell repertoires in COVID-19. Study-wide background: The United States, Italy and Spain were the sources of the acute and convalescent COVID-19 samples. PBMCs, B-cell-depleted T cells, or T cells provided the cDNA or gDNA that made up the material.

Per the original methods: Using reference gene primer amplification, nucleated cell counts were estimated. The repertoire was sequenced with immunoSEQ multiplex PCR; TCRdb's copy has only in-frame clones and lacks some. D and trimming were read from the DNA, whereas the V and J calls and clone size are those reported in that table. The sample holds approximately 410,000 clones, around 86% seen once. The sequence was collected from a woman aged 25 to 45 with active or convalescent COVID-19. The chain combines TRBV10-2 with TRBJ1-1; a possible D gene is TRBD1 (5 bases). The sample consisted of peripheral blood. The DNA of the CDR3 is TGCGCCAGCACCGCGCTGGGGGGGAACACTGAAGCTTTCTTT. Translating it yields CASTALGGNTEAFF.